These 5 T cell receptor beta chains came from one sample sequenced in a study of T cells after yellow fever vaccination. TCRdb processed the 5' RACE reads anew with MiXCR; each CDR3 protein has one entry. The data contain over 100,000 distinct CDR3 sequences, approximately 8.4% of them singletons. The input for sequencing was CD8+ T cells sorted from PBMCs, taken 45 days after the yellow fever booster vaccination. Source of these receptors: a man younger than 45 who received the YFV17D yellow fever vaccine.

This clonotype was seen a handful of times. V is TRBV6-2 or TRBV6-3 and J is TRBJ2-1, with 12 bases fitting TRBD2. CDR1 is MNHEY and CDR2 is SVGEGT in the germline V gene. The CDR3 covers 15 residues. V lost 6 bases, J lost 5 bases, and 5 bases stayed unmatched. CDR3 in amino acids: CASRVGLAGNNEQFF. Here the CDR3 DNA reads TGTGCCAGCAGGGTGGGACTAGCGGGTAACAATGAGCAGTTCTTC.

This clonotype has ten or more counts. This chain uses TRBV29-1 with TRBJ2-3, with D hard to call. Germline assignment: CDR1 SQVTM and CDR2 ANQGSEA. Trimming shortened V by 4 bases and J by 2 bases, and 7 bases separated the two germline ends. The CDR3 contains 12 residues. The CDR3 nucleotides are TGCAGCGTTGGACTGGCCACAGATACGCAGTATTTT. It encodes CSVGLATDTQYF.

In this sample, this clonotype turned up many times. The chain is built from TRBV19 and TRBJ2-1, with 10 nucleotides matching TRBD2. V trimming: 3 bases; J trimming: 8 bases; junction bases outside the gene matches: 1. CDR1 is LNHDA, CDR2 SQIVND, per germline (reference sequence). The CDR3 is 13 amino acids. CDR3 sequence (DNA): TGTGCCAGTAGTATTAGCGGGGGGCATGAGCAGTTCTTC. Amino acids: CASSISGGHEQFF.

In this sample, this clonotype turned up many times. The chain uses TRBV28 and TRBJ2-7; a possible D gene is TRBD1 (5 bases). The CDR3 is made up of 13 amino acids. Trimming shortened V by 3 bases and J by 2 bases, and 8 bases separated the two germline ends. CDR1 and CDR2 from the germline V gene are MDHEN and SYDVKM. The CDR3 nucleotides are TGTGCCAGCAGTTTTCAGGGTCCCTACGAGCAGTACTTC. Translating it yields CASSFQGPYEQYF.

This clonotype was seen many times. The chain recombines TRBV20-1 with TRBJ2-7; possible D gene TRBD1, 6 bases. Germline CDR1 reads DFQATT; CDR2 reads SNEGSKA (reference sequence). V lost 6 bases to trimming and J lost 6 bases, with 18 bases between them. The CDR3 is made up of 13 amino acids. The CDR3 spells CSATGTPPPEQYF. DNA of the CDR3: TGCAGTGCCACCGGGACACCACCACCCGAGCAGTACTTC.